These 6 T cell receptor beta chains came from one sample sequenced in a study of blood T cell repertoires in COVID-19. Measured with immunoSEQ multiplex PCR; TCRdb has only the in-frame clones, and not every one. Of a few hundred thousand clones listed, approximately 91% are singletons. Sequenced sample: peripheral blood. The receptors were gathered from a woman aged 60-70 years with acute or convalescent COVID-19.

This clone came up once. The rearrangement joins TRBV4-3 to TRBJ1-2, with a possible D match to TRBD1 (5 bases). This CDR3 has 15 amino acids. The V end lost 0 bases, the J end lost 8 bases, and 16 bases lay between the germline ends. The germline V gene encodes CDR1 LGHNA and CDR2 YSLEER. CDR3 region: CASSQDVSGLGGYTF. The CDR3 region has the DNA TGCGCCAGCAGCCAAGATGTTTCAGGGTTGGGCGGCTACACCTTC.

The J gene is TRBJ1-1, the V gene TRBV9; TRBD1 agrees at 9 bases. The CDR3 sequence is 14 residues long. Germline CDR1 reads SGDLS; CDR2 reads YYNGEE. The V and J ends lost 0 bases and 4 bases, in that order; junction bases with no gene match: 1. The CDR3 nucleotides are TGTGCCAGCAGCGTAGGGGGACAGGGCACTGAAGCTTTCTTT. It specifies CASSVGGQGTEAFF. The full variable domain, completed using reference TRBV9 and TRBJ1-1, is DSGVTQTPKHLITATGQRVTLRCSPRSGDLSVYWYQQSLDQGLQFLIQYYNGEERAKGNILERFSAQQFPDLHSELNLSSLELGDSALYFCASSVGGQGTEAFFGQGTRLTVV.

This clone was seen just once. V and J are TRBV4-1 and TRBJ1-5; 7 nucleotides agree with TRBD1. Trimming at V came to 0 bases and at J to 2 bases, leaving 16 bases not matched to a gene. This CDR3 is built from 20 residues. The germline CDR1 and CDR2 sequences are MGHRA and YSYEKL. In DNA form, the CDR3 reads TGCGCCAGCAGCCAAGATCCCGCAGGGGGTCCCGGAAGGGGCAATCAGCCCCAGCATTTT. Amino acid sequence: CASSQDPAGGPGRGNQPQHF.

V usage is TRBV18 and J usage is TRBJ1-5, with 8 bases that match TRBD1. The germline V gene encodes CDR1 KGHSH and CDR2 LQKENI. The CDR3 totals 15 residues. V shed 5 bases, J shed 5 bases, and the junction held 8 bases outside the gene matches. The DNA of the CDR3 is TGTGCCAGCTCAGATACAGGGGGGGAGTATCAGCCCCAGCATTTT. Translated, it gives CASSDTGGEYQPQHF.

The chain couples TRBV28 to TRBJ2-7; 8 bases match TRBD1. The CDR3 has 14 amino acids. Unmatched junction bases numbered 10, after V lost 7 bases and J lost 5 bases. Germline V gene sequence: CDR1 MDHEN, CDR2 SYDVKM. The CDR3 sequence is CASTPGTGANEQYF. CDR3 nucleotide sequence: TGTGCCAGCACCCCCGGGACAGGTGCGAACGAGCAGTACTTC.

This clone was seen once. V gene TRBV5-6 combines with J gene TRBJ1-1; a possible D gene is TRBD1 (6 bases). The CDR3 consists of 13 residues. Germline values: CDR1 SGHDT, CDR2 YYEEEE. V shed 4 bases and J shed 4 bases, with 11 bases lying between them. Written as DNA, the CDR3 is TGTGCCAGCAGCCTTGACAGGCTCACTGAAGCTTTCTTT. Residues: CASSLDRLTEAFF.